This T cell receptor (beta chain) is from a study of T cell responses to AZD1222 COVID-19 vaccine. Libraries were prepared by immunoSEQ multiplex PCR; TCRdb keeps only in-frame clonotypes and omits some of them. Here the sample spans approximately 97,000 clones, 85% to 90% being singletons. The V gene's germline CDR1 is MNHEY and CDR2 SMNVEV (reference sequence). V was pared by 8 bases and J by 7 bases, with 9 bases between. The CDR3 extends over 11 amino acids. The material sequenced was peripheral blood, taken on day 0 of AZD1222 vaccination. The receptor was isolated from an adult in good health. The chain uses TRBV27 and TRBJ2-1; D may be TRBD2 (6 bases). This chain's CDR3 is CASWRGNEQFF. The CDR3 DNA is TGTGCCAGCTGGAGGGGAAATGAGCAGTTCTTC.